Listed below are T cell receptor beta chains from one sample, sequenced in a study of cytomegalovirus exposure and HLA in healthy donors. Measured with immunoSEQ multiplex PCR; TCRdb has only the in-frame clones, and not every one. The sample carries some 140,000 clones, 85% to 90% recorded once. Sequencing was carried out using PBMCs. The receptors were gathered from a man aged 18 to 35 in good health and CMV-seronegative. CDR3s include the opening cysteine and the closing phenylalanine or tryptophan. The D gene is left open where the match is weak. A clone size is listed for some rows: how often the clone was seen (once, few, many), or a class if it is expanded.

TRBJ1-2 TRBD1 TRBV7-2 . CASSADSGTGKGYTF TGTGCCAGCAGCGCCGACTCGGGGACAGGGAAGGGCTACACCTTC
TRBJ2-3 . TRBV14 . CATSRGPDTQYF TGTGCCACGAGCAGGGGCCCCGATACGCAGTATTTT
TRBJ1-1 . TRBV4-3 . CASSQGRASNTEAFF TGCGCCAGCAGCCAGGGCAGGGCCTCGAACACTGAAGCTTTCTTT
TRBJ2-7 TRBD1 TRBV7-6 many CASSLGQGDGYEQYF TGTGCCAGCAGCTTAGGTCAGGGGGATGGCTACGAGCAGTACTTC
TRBJ2-2 . TRBV2 . CASTGGAGGYTGELFF TGTGCCAGCACCGGTGGGGCAGGGGGGTACACCGGGGAGCTGTTTTTT
TRBJ2-5 TRBD2 TRBV5-1 . CASVPTRGFQETQYF TGCGCCAGCGTCCCTACGCGGGGGTTCCAAGAGACCCAGTACTTC
TRBJ2-1 TRBD2 TRBV15 . CATSRGYGLAVGNEQFF TGTGCCACCAGCAGAGGCTACGGACTAGCAGTGGGGAATGAGCAGTTCTTC
TRBJ1-1 . TRBV4-3 . CASSLSQGRTEAFF TGCGCCAGCAGCCTATCACAGGGAAGGACTGAAGCTTTCTTT
TRBJ2-7 TRBD2 TRBV5-1 . CASSFSGTEQYF TGCGCCAGCAGCTTTAGCGGGACCGAGCAGTACTTC
TRBJ2-1 . TRBV27 . CASSLAVRSYNEQFF TGTGCCAGCAGTTTAGCGGTGCGCTCCTACAATGAGCAGTTCTTC
TRBJ2-7 . TRBV27 . CASSWSTTGYEQYF TGTGCCAGCAGTTGGTCGACGACGGGCTACGAGCAGTACTTC
TRBJ2-4 . TRBV30 . CAGGFGGTAKNIQYF TGTGCCGGGGGGTTCGGAGGTACGGCCAAAAACATTCAGTACTTC
TRBJ2-5 TRBD2 TRBV25-1 . CASTLAGAETQYF TGTGCCAGCACTCTGGCGGGAGCAGAGACCCAGTACTTC
TRBJ2-1 TRBD2 TRBV7-2 . CASSLAGSGRPIEQFF TGTGCCAGCAGCTTAGCGGGGAGCGGGAGGCCTATTGAGCAGTTCTTC
TRBJ1-6 TRBD1 TRBV6-1 once CASTLGQVNSPLHF TGTGCCAGCACTCTGGGACAGGTGAATTCACCCCTCCACTTT
TRBJ2-5 . TRBV5-4 . CASSLGGWETQYF TGTGCCAGCAGCTTGGGGGGCTGGGAGACCCAGTACTTC
TRBJ2-5 . TRBV7-2 . CASSPQGIAGETQYF TGTGCCAGCAGCCCCCAGGGGATTGCTGGGGAGACCCAGTACTTC
TRBJ1-3 . TRBV6-5 . CASSYSQRGNTIYF TGTGCCAGCAGTTACTCTCAGAGGGGAAACACCATATATTTT
TRBJ2-4 . TRBV9 . CASSAGLAKNIQYF TGTGCCAGCAGCGCCGGACTAGCCAAAAACATTCAGTACTTC
TRBJ2-7 TRBD2 TRBV5-6 . CASCPGGELYEQYF TGTGCCAGCTGTCCGGGAGGGGAACTATACGAGCAGTACTTC
TRBJ2-7 . TRBV10-3 . CATESGSDEQYF TGTGCCACCGAGTCGGGGTCCGACGAGCAGTACTTC
TRBJ2-1 . TRBV5-1 . CASSPSVGGPGFQFF TGCGCCAGCAGCCCGTCGGTCGGGGGGCCGGGATTTCAGTTCTTC
TRBJ2-3 TRBD2 TRBV5-6 . CASSTRLGAGGGTDTQYF TGTGCCAGCAGCACAAGGCTTGGCGCGGGAGGTGGGACAGATACGCAGTATTTT
TRBJ1-5 . TRBV7-8 . CASSSFTQGSDYHYNQPQHF TGTGCCAGCAGCTCCTTCACCCAAGGCAGCGACTATCATTACAATCAGCCCCAGCATTTT
TRBJ2-7 . TRBV9 . CASSVEQGLFYEQYF TGTGCCAGCAGCGTAGAACAGGGTCTGTTCTACGAGCAGTACTTC
TRBJ2-7 TRBD1 TRBV28 . CASRTSGTGIYEQYF TGTGCCAGCAGAACCTCCGGGACAGGGATCTACGAGCAGTACTTC
TRBJ1-4 . TRBV7-9 . CASSLGGRREKLFF TGTGCCAGCAGCTTGGGGGGGCGTAGGGAAAAACTGTTTTTT